This T cell receptor beta chain came from a study of blood T cell repertoires in COVID-19 (dated by TCRdb to 2018 to 2021). Describing the broader study: The collaborator samples originated in the United States, Italy and Spain and spanned the acute and convalescent phases of COVID-19. The prospective study material was composed of cDNA or gDNA derived from T cells, B-cell-depleted T cells, or PBMCs. Deeply sampled blood TCRbeta repertoires from subjects exposed to, actively infected with, or recovered from COVID-19 were included in the dataset. The repertoires were made available in a free public database intended to serve as a resource for research on the immune response to SARS-CoV-2. The samples were drawn from two sources: the first 160 participants of the ongoing ImmuneRACE study, and 1,254 subjects contributed by 6 global collaborators. The sample metadata nearly always contained a de-identified subject ID, COVID-19 status, age in years and sex. Where available, HLA class I and class II types were obtained from metadata supplied by the sample provider rather than from assay-based typing.

Looking up the germline V gene yields CDR1 MNHEY and CDR2 SVGAGI. Its CDR3 holds 11 amino acids, cysteine through phenylalanine. Only CDR3 DNA is held: 33 bases, read in frame from base 1. V is clipped by 7 bases and J by 5 bases, and the sequence between their germline boundaries is 7 bases long. The collaborating institutions used their own protocols to collect whole blood in K2EDTA tubes. For TCRbeta analysis, collaborators shipped samples in one of three forms: frozen whole blood, isolated PBMCs, or DNA extracted from either of those sample types. Points the paper makes about the study in general: The quantity of clinical and demographic metadata differed by source and by participant and was supplied without curation.

TCRbeta CDR3 regions were amplified from genomic DNA by means of the immunoSEQ Assay, a bias-controlled multiplex PCR. On the study's bioinformatics: Nucleated cell counts per sample were estimated from amplification of reference gene primers within the assay. To quantify the absolute abundance of each unique TCRbeta CDR3 rearrangement, sequence reads were collapsed and filtered. For each sample, productive Simpson clonality was calculated as the square root of Simpson's diversity index across productive rearrangements. TCRdb stores this immuneACCESS table with in-frame sequences only. Part of the clones is absent; in the studies checked, under half of the shortfall reflects unresolved V genes, and no reason is known for the rest. The V and J calls and clone size are taken from that table; D and trimming were inferred from the DNA. For this sample there are hundreds of thousands of clones; around 84% appear just once. Less than 20% of the sample lies in the top ten.

As concerns this clone: The antigen it binds to is not known. Base qualities are missing; no much larger clone stands one base away.

This TCR was recovered from a woman aged 80 or over with active or convalescent COVID-19. The rearranged segments are TRBV6-5 and TRBJ2-3, with an unclear D gene assignment. Sequenced material: peripheral blood. The CDR3 loop reads CASTSQDTQYF. The nucleotide sequence is TGTGCCAGCACTAGTCAAGATACGCAGTATTTT.